These 3 T cell receptor beta chains share one sample of origin, sequenced in a study of graft-versus-host responses after intestinal transplantation. Generated by immunoSEQ multiplex PCR, the TCRdb table keeps only in-frame clones and is missing some. The sample has tens of thousands of clones, roughly 84% seen once. Their antigen targets remain unknown. The sample was unstimulated CD8+ T cells sorted from spleen or lymph node cells, taken before transplant. The origin of the receptors is a human donor who was the organ donor for an intestinal transplant.

This chain uses TRBV4-1 with TRBJ2-2; the D gene is possibly TRBD2 (7 bases). The germline CDR1 and CDR2 sequences are MGHRA and YSYEKL. The CDR3 covers 13 residues. Trimming removed 0 bases from V and 11 bases from J, with 10 bases in between. The DNA of the CDR3 is TGCGCCAGCAGCCAAGAGAGCGGGACAGAGCTGTTTTTT. Protein: CASSQESGTELFF.

This chain joins TRBV5-4 and TRBJ1-1; no definite D call. The V gene lost 4 bases and the J gene lost 1 base, with 11 bases spanning the gap. CDR1 and CDR2 from the germline V gene are SGHNT and YYREEE (reference sequence). This CDR3 has 14 residues. Here the CDR3 reads CASSPDLGNTEAFF. The DNA for the CDR3 is TGTGCCAGCAGCCCGGACCTAGGGAACACTGAAGCTTTCTTT.

The gene calls are TRBV5-1 and TRBJ2-5, with 7 bases lining up with TRBD2. V was pared by 0 bases and J by 2 bases, with 1 base of the junction left unmatched. Germline CDR1 and CDR2: SGHRS and YFSETQ. The CDR3 covers 14 residues. The CDR3 loop reads CASSLAGGQETQYF. The CDR3 DNA sequence: TGCGCCAGCAGCTTGGCCGGGGGGCAAGAGACCCAGTACTTC.